This is a list of T cell receptor beta chains from one sample in a study of blood T cell repertoires in COVID-19. Profiled with immunoSEQ multiplex PCR; TCRdb holds only in-frame clones, not every one. This sample has around 300,000 clones, with 85% found just once. The sample was PBMCs or T cells enriched from blood (not recorded which). The receptors were sampled from a woman in her forties or fifties who had recovered from COVID-19. Both conserved end residues are part of each CDR3. The order of the fields is J gene, V gene, D gene, clone size, CDR3 DNA, CDR3 protein. D genes are given only for firm matches. Not all rows give a size; the values are once, few, many and, for expanded clones, a class.

TRBJ2-3,TRBV27,TRBD2,NA,TGTGCCAGCAGTGCGAGCGGGGCTGCACCAGATACGCAGTATTTT,CASSASGAAPDTQYF
TRBJ2-7,TRBV11-2,NA,NA,TGTGCCAGCAGCCACCCGTTGCAGGGATCCTACGAGCAGTACTTC,CASSHPLQGSYEQYF
TRBJ1-1,TRBV15,NA,NA,TGTGCCACCAGCAGAGATCGCGGGCAGTACACTGAAGCTTTCTTT,CATSRDRGQYTEAFF
TRBJ1-1,TRBV11-2,NA,NA,TGTGCCAGCAGCTTACCTATCTTCGGCACTGAAGCTTTCTTT,CASSLPIFGTEAFF
TRBJ2-1,TRBV10-1,TRBD2,NA,TGCGCCAGTGGGGCGGGGGGCAATGAGCAGTTCTTC,CASGAGGNEQFF
TRBJ1-2,TRBV3-1/TRBV3-2,TRBD1,NA,TGTGCCAGCAGCCACGCTCCGAACAGGGGTGACTATGGCTACACCTTC,CASSHAPNRGDYGYTF
TRBJ1-2,TRBV12-5,NA,NA,TGTGCTAGTGGTTTACAGACCTATGGCTACACCTTC,CASGLQTYGYTF
TRBJ2-1,TRBV27,TRBD2,NA,TGTGCCAGCAGTTTATTAAACTCCTTCAGCGGGAGGGTGTACAATGAGCAGTTCTTC,CASSLLNSFSGRVYNEQFF
TRBJ1-2,TRBV2,TRBD1,NA,TGTGCCAGCAGTGATCGGACAGGGGCGGGTGGCTACACCTTC,CASSDRTGAGGYTF
TRBJ1-1,TRBV29-1,NA,many,TGCAGCGAAAGCCTAGCTGGGGACACTGAAGCTTTCTTT,CSESLAGDTEAFF
TRBJ2-5,TRBV18,NA,NA,TGTGCCAGCTCACCAGGCAGATCGAAAGAGACCCAGTACTTC,CASSPGRSKETQYF
TRBJ1-5,TRBV7-8,NA,NA,TGTGCCAGCTCCCGGCTAGATAGCAATCAGCCCCAGCATTTT,CASSRLDSNQPQHF
TRBJ2-1,TRBV15,TRBD2,NA,TGTGCCACCAGCAGCTATAGCGGGAGCATCGGTGAGCAGTTCTTC,CATSSYSGSIGEQFF
TRBJ1-3,TRBV9,NA,NA,TGTGCCAGCAGCATGGGCTCCATCAACTCTGGAAACACCATATATTTT,CASSMGSINSGNTIYF
TRBJ2-3,TRBV12-3/TRBV12-4,NA,NA,TGTGCCAGCAGTTTCGGACAGCCGGTGGCGCAGTATTTT,CASSFGQPVAQYF
TRBJ1-1,TRBV7-3,NA,NA,TGTGCCAGCAGCTTAAACCATGGGCAGGCTGCGGCTTTCTTT,CASSLNHGQAAAFF
TRBJ1-5,TRBV30,TRBD1,NA,TGTGCCTGGAGAGGGGACAGTAGCAATCAGCCCCAGCATTTT,CAWRGDSSNQPQHF
TRBJ2-1,TRBV19,TRBD1,NA,TGTGCCAGTAGTAAAAACCGGGACAGGGATGAGCAGTTCTTC,CASSKNRDRDEQFF
TRBJ2-5,TRBV5-1,NA,NA,TGCGCCAGCAGCTTGGTTCGAGCGGGAGAGACCCAGTACTTC,CASSLVRAGETQYF
TRBJ2-2,TRBV6-5,NA,NA,TGTGCCAGCAGTTACTCGAGAGGGGAGCTGTTTTTT,CASSYSRGELFF
TRBJ1-5,TRBV7-8,TRBD1,NA,TGTGCCAGCAGCTTACTTCAGGGGGCAGGGCCCCAGCATTTT,CASSLLQGAGPQHF
TRBJ1-2,TRBV7-2,TRBD1,few,TGTGCCAGCAGCGGTCGGGACAGGGGGGACTATGGCTACACCTTC,CASSGRDRGDYGYTF
TRBJ1-2,TRBV6-6,NA,NA,TGTGCCAGCAGTGATATAGGGGATTCATACTATGGCTACACCTTC,CASSDIGDSYYGYTF
TRBJ1-2,TRBV5-1,TRBD1,once,TGCGCCAGCAGCCCCGACAGGGGAGTTAATGGCTACACCTTC,CASSPDRGVNGYTF
TRBJ1-2,TRBV28,TRBD1,few,TGTGCCAGCAGTACCCGACAGGGGAGAATAGGCTACACCTTC,CASSTRQGRIGYTF
TRBJ1-1,TRBV10-3,NA,NA,TGTGCCATCACCAGCGACAGACAGAACACTGAAGCTTTCTTT,CAITSDRQNTEAFF
TRBJ1-2,TRBV12-3/TRBV12-4,NA,once,TGTGCCAGCAGTTTACAGGGGCAAGGCTACACCTTC,CASSLQGQGYTF
TRBJ2-2,TRBV6-5,NA,NA,TGTGCCAGCAGTTCGCCCGGGATGGCGAACACCGGGGAGCTGTTTTTT,CASSSPGMANTGELFF
TRBJ1-4,TRBV3-1/TRBV3-2,TRBD1,NA,TGTGCCAGCAGCCAAGTTGCGCCCCGGACAGGGAATGAAAAACTGTTTTTT,CASSQVAPRTGNEKLFF
TRBJ2-5,TRBV25-1,TRBD2,NA,TGTGCCAGCAGTGAATTTATTAGCGGGGGCCCCCAAGAGACCCAGTACTTC,CASSEFISGGPQETQYF
TRBJ1-1,TRBV28,TRBD1,NA,TGTGCCAGCAAAAGGGACAGGGTAACTGAAGCTTTCTTT,CASKRDRVTEAFF
TRBJ1-6,TRBV5-3,NA,few,TGTGCCAGAAGCTGCCGGGACAAGCTTAAGACCCTCCACTTT,CARSCRDKLKTLHF
TRBJ2-2,TRBV11-2,NA,NA,TGTGCCAGCAGCTTAGTAGTAGCGGCCACCGGGGAGCTGTTTTTT,CASSLVVAATGELFF
TRBJ2-4,TRBV7-9,NA,NA,TGTGCCAGCAGCTTACTAGGGAGCGGGGCCAAAAACATTCAGTACTTC,CASSLLGSGAKNIQYF
TRBJ2-7,TRBV28,NA,NA,TGTGCCATCCAAGTGGGCGCCTATCCCTACGAGCAGTACTTC,CAIQVGAYPYEQYF
TRBJ2-3,TRBV27,NA,NA,TGTGCCAGCAGTTTAAGCCTCATGCGGCCCCCGGATACGCAGTATTTT,CASSLSLMRPPDTQYF
TRBJ1-2,TRBV7-9,NA,NA,TGTGCCAGCAGCTCAGTTTTTAACTATGGCTACACCTTC,CASSSVFNYGYTF
TRBJ1-1,TRBV2,NA,NA,TGTGCCAGCGAACAGGTCTCAGGGTTCACTGAAGCTTTCTTT,CASEQVSGFTEAFF
TRBJ2-1,TRBV7-9,TRBD2,once,TGTGCCAGCAGCTTACCGGCTAGCGGATATTTAGACAATGAGCAGTTCTTC,CASSLPASGYLDNEQFF
TRBJ2-1,TRBV11-3,TRBD2,NA,TGTGCCAGCAGCCCCGGACTAGCGGGGGTCGGTAATGAGCAGTTCTTC,CASSPGLAGVGNEQFF
TRBJ2-2,TRBV7-3,TRBD1,NA,TGTGCCAGCAGCTTCCCCGGGACAGCACAATCAGGGGAGCTGTTTTTT,CASSFPGTAQSGELFF
TRBJ2-7,TRBV7-2,TRBD2,NA,TGTGCCAGCAGCTCTTCTAGCGGGAGGGCCGTCGAGCAGTACTTC,CASSSSSGRAVEQYF
TRBJ1-2,TRBV12-3/TRBV12-4,NA,NA,TGTGCCAGCAGTTCTACCCCCGGTGGCTACACCTTC,CASSSTPGGYTF
TRBJ1-2,TRBV29-1,NA,NA,TGCAGCGTTGGTGAGAAAGGCTACACCTTC,CSVGEKGYTF
TRBJ1-1,TRBV11-2,NA,once,TGTGCCAGCCGGCTCGGGACCAGGGGTACTGAAGCTTTCTTT,CASRLGTRGTEAFF
TRBJ1-3,TRBV28,TRBD1,NA,TGTGCCAGCAGTTTCGACCAGGGGGCTCGTGGAAACACCATATATTTT,CASSFDQGARGNTIYF